This T cell receptor (beta chain) was identified in a study of vaccination effects on CD4 cells after COVID-19. Overall study context: Both late and early after vaccination, a few convalescent patients were sampled. Post-vaccine specimens arrived a median 72 days past the second dose.

As to this clone: Its target is not known.

TCRdb's table, derived via immunoSEQ multiplex PCR, lists solely in-frame clones and lacks some. The table has roughly 46,000 clones, 65% to 75% seen once. Cultured cells yielded isolated CD4+ T cells after 10 to 11 days. This individual contracted SARS-CoV-2 between March and December 2020, as verified by PCR. Participants completed two doses of the BNT162b2 or mRNA-1273 vaccine. The authors replaced half the medium with IL-2 medium on days 3 and 7. Points from the study as a whole: Late after vaccination, infection- and vaccine-induced clones showed marked clonal contraction.

Per the germline V gene, CDR1 is LNHDA and CDR2 is SQIVND (reference sequence). Trimming removed 4 bases from V and 3 bases from J; junction bases left unmatched: 7. The CDR3 covers 16 residues. The V and J genes are TRBV19 and TRBJ2-7, with TRBD1 identical over 12 bases. This receptor was identified in a human donor who had a prior SARS-CoV-2 infection. Sequencing was performed on CD4+ T cells from PBMCs cultured without peptide, taken after COVID-19 vaccination. CDR3 nucleotides: TGTGCCAGTAGTAGGGCCGGGACAGGGGGCCTCTACGAGCAGTACTTC. Residues: CASSRAGTGGLYEQYF.